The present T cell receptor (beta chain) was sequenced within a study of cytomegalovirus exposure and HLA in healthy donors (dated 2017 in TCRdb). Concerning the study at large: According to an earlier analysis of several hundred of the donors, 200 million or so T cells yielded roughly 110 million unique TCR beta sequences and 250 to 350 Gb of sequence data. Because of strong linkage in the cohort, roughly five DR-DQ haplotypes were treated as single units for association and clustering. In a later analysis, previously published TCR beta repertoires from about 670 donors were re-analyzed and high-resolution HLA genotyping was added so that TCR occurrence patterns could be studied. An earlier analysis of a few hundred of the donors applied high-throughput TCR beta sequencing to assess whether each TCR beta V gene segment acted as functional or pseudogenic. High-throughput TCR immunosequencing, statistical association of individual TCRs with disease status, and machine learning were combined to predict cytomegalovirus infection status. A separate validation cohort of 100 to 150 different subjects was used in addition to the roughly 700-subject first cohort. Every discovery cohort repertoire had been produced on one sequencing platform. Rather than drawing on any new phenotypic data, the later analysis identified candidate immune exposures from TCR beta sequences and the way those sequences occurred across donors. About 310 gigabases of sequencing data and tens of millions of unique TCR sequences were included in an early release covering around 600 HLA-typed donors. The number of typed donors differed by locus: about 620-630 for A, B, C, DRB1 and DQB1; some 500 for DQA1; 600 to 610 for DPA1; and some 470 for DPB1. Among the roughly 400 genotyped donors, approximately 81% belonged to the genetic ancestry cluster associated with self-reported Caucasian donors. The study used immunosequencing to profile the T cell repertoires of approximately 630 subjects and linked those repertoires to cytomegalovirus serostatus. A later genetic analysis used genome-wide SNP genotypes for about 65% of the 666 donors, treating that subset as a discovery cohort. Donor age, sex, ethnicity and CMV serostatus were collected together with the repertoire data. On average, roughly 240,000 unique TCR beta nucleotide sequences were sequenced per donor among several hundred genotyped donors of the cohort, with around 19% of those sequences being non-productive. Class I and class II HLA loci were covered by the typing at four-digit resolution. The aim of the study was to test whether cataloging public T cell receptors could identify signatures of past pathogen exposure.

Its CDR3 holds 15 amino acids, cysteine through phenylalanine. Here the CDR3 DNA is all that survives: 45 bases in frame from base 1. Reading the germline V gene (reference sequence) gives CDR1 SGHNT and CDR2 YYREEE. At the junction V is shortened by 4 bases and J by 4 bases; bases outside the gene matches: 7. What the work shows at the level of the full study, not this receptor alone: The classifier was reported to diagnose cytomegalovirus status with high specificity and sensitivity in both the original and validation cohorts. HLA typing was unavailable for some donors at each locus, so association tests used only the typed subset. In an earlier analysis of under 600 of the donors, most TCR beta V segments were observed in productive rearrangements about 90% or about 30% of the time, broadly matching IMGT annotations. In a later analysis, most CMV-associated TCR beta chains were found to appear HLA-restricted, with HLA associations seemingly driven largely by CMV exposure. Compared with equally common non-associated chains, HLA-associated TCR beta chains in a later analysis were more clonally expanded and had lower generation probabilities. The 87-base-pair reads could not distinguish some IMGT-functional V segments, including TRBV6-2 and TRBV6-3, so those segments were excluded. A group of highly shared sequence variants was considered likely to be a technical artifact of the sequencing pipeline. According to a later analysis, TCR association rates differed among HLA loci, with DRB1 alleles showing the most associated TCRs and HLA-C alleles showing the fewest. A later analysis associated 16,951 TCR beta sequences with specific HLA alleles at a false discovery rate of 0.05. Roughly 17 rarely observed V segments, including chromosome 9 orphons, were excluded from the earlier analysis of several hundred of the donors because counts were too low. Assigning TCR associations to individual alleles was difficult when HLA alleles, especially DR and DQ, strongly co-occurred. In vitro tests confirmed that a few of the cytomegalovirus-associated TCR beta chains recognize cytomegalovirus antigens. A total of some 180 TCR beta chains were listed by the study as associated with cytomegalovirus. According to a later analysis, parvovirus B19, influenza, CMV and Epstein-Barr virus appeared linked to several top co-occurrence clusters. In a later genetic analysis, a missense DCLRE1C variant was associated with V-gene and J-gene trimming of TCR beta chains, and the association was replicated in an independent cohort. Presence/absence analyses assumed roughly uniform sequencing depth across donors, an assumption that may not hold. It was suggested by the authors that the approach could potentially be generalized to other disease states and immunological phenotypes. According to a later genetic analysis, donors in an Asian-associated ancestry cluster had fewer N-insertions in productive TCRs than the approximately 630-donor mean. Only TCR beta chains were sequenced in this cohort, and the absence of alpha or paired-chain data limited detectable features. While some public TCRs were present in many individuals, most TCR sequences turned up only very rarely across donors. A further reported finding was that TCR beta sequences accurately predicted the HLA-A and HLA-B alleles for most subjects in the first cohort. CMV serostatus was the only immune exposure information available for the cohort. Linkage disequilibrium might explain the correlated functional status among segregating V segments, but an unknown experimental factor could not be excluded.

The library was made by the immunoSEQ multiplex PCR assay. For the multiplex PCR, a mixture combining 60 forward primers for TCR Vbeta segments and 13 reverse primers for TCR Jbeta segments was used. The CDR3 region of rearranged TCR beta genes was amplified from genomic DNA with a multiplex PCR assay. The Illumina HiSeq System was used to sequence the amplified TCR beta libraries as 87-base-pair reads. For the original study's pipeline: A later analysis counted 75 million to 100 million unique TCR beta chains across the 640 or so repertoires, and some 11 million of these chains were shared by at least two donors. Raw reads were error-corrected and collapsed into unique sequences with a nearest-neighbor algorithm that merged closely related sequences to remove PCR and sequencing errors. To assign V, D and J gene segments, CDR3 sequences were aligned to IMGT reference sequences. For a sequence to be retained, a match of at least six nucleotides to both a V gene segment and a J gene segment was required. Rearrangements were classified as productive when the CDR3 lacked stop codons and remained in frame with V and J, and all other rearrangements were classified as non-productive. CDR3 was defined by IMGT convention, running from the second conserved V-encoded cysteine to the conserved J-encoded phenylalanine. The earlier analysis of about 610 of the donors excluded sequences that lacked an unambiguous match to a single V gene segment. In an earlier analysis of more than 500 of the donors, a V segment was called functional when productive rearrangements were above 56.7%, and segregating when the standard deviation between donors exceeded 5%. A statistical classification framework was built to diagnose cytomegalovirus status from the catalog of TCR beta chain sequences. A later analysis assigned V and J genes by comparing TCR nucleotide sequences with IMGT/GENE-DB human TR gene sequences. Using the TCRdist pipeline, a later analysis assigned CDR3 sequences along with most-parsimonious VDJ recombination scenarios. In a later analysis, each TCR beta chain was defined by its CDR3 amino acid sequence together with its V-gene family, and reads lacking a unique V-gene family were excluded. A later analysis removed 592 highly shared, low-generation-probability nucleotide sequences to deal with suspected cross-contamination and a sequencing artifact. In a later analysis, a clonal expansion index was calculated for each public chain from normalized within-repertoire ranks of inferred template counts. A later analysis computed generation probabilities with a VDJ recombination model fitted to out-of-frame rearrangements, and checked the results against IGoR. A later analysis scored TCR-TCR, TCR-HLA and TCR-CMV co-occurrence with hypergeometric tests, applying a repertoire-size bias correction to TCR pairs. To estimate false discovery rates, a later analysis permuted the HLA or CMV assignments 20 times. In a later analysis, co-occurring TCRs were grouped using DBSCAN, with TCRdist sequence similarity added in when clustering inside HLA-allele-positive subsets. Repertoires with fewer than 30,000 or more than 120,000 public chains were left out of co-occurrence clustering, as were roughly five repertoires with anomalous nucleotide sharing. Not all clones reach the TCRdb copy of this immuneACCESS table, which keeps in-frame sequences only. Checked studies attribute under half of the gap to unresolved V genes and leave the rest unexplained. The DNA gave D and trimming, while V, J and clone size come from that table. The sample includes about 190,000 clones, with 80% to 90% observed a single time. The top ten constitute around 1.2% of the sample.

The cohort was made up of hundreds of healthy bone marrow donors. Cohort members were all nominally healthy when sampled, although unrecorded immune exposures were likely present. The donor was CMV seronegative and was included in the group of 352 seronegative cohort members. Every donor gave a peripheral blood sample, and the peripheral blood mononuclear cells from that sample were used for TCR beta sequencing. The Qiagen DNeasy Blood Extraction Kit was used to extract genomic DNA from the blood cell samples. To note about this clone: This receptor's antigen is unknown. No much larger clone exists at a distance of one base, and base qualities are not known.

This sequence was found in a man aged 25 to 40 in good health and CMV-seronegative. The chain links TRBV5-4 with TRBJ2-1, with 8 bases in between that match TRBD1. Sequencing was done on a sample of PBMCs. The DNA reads TGTGCCAGCAGCCAAGGGGGACAGGAATACAATGAGCAGTTCTTC. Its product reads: CASSQGGQEYNEQFF.